This is a list of T cell receptor beta chains from one sample in a study of identical twins. MiXCR, applied by TCRdb to the 5' RACE reads, yields one record per CDR3 protein. Here the sample spans 700,000 to 950,000 distinct CDR3 sequences, 9% to 15% being singletons. These sequences were also reported in another study, on yellow fever vaccine responses in identical twins.

Sequenced: PBMCs. These receptors were collected from a woman younger than 35 in good health. Each CDR3 is given with its conserved first and last residue. Each record gives: clone size, D gene, J gene, V gene, CDR3 protein, CDR3 DNA. D genes are given only for firm matches. Clone size is shown for a subset of rows, as once, few, many or a class of expanded clone.

clone size: -
D gene: -
J gene: TRBJ2-1
V gene: TRBV20-1
CDR3 protein: CSASGGPNEQFF
CDR3 DNA: TGCAGTGCTAGTGGGGGCCCCAATGAGCAGTTCTTC

clone size: -
D gene: TRBD2
J gene: TRBJ2-2
V gene: TRBV7-2
CDR3 protein: CASSPTGLGLDGELFF
CDR3 DNA: TGTGCCAGCAGCCCAACCGGACTAGGTCTCGACGGGGAGCTGTTTTTT

clone size: few
D gene: -
J gene: TRBJ2-1
V gene: TRBV27
CDR3 protein: CASTHRPLGDNEQFF
CDR3 DNA: TGTGCCAGCACCCATCGGCCTCTTGGCGACAATGAGCAGTTCTTC

clone size: many
D gene: -
J gene: TRBJ2-3
V gene: TRBV12-3/TRBV12-4
CDR3 protein: CASSLGSVTDTQYF
CDR3 DNA: TGTGCCAGCAGTTTAGGGTCCGTAACAGATACGCAGTATTTT

clone size: many
D gene: -
J gene: TRBJ1-5
V gene: TRBV7-9
CDR3 protein: CASSPGRVGNQPQHF
CDR3 DNA: TGTGCCAGCAGCCCGGGCAGGGTCGGCAATCAGCCCCAGCATTTT

clone size: -
D gene: -
J gene: TRBJ2-2
V gene: TRBV12-3/TRBV12-4
CDR3 protein: CASSLGFQELFF
CDR3 DNA: TGTGCCAGCAGTTTAGGGTTTCAGGAGCTGTTTTTT

clone size: -
D gene: -
J gene: TRBJ2-4
V gene: TRBV2
CDR3 protein: CASSVGDIQYF
CDR3 DNA: TGTGCCAGCAGTGTGGGGGACATTCAGTACTTC

clone size: few
D gene: -
J gene: TRBJ1-3
V gene: TRBV2
CDR3 protein: CASLGGNTIYF
CDR3 DNA: TGTGCCAGCCTCGGCGGAAACACCATATATTTT

clone size: many
D gene: -
J gene: TRBJ2-5
V gene: TRBV4-1
CDR3 protein: CASSHYTGREEETQYF
CDR3 DNA: TGCGCCAGCAGCCATTACACAGGGAGAGAGGAGGAGACCCAGTACTTC

clone size: many
D gene: -
J gene: TRBJ2-5
V gene: TRBV5-1
CDR3 protein: CASSFGKQETQYF
CDR3 DNA: TGCGCCAGCAGCTTTGGCAAACAAGAGACCCAGTACTTC

clone size: few
D gene: -
J gene: TRBJ2-2
V gene: TRBV2
CDR3 protein: CASIFGVSGELFF
CDR3 DNA: TGTGCCAGCATTTTTGGGGTCTCCGGGGAGCTGTTTTTT

clone size: -
D gene: TRBD1
J gene: TRBJ2-3
V gene: TRBV20-1
CDR3 protein: CSAYSPGQGSTDTQYF
CDR3 DNA: TGCAGTGCTTACTCTCCGGGACAGGGTAGCACAGATACGCAGTATTTT

clone size: few
D gene: -
J gene: TRBJ2-7
V gene: TRBV2
CDR3 protein: CASSPEWGPYEQYF
CDR3 DNA: TGTGCCAGCAGTCCCGAATGGGGACCCTACGAGCAGTACTTC

clone size: many
D gene: -
J gene: TRBJ2-5
V gene: TRBV29-1
CDR3 protein: CSVRGHQETQYF
CDR3 DNA: TGCAGCGTTCGGGGGCACCAAGAGACCCAGTACTTC

clone size: few
D gene: -
J gene: TRBJ2-1
V gene: TRBV11-3
CDR3 protein: CASSLGGTSNEQFF
CDR3 DNA: TGTGCCAGCAGCTTAGGGGGAACCTCCAATGAGCAGTTCTTC

clone size: few
D gene: -
J gene: TRBJ2-3
V gene: TRBV10-2
CDR3 protein: CASSESGLLADTQYF
CDR3 DNA: TGCGCCAGCAGTGAGTCGGGACTCTTGGCAGATACGCAGTATTTT

clone size: -
D gene: -
J gene: TRBJ1-2
V gene: TRBV4-1
CDR3 protein: CASSQAGDGGYTF
CDR3 DNA: TGCGCCAGCAGCCAAGCCGGGGATGGTGGCTACACCTTC

clone size: -
D gene: TRBD1
J gene: TRBJ2-3
V gene: TRBV7-3
CDR3 protein: CASSMTGPTDTQYF
CDR3 DNA: TGTGCCAGCAGCATGACAGGGCCTACAGATACGCAGTATTTT

clone size: -
D gene: -
J gene: TRBJ1-1
V gene: TRBV5-6
CDR3 protein: CASSLTGIGMNTEAFF
CDR3 DNA: TGTGCCAGCAGCTTGACAGGGATTGGCATGAACACTGAAGCTTTCTTT

clone size: -
D gene: -
J gene: TRBJ2-5
V gene: TRBV7-9
CDR3 protein: CASSRTTRQQETQYF
CDR3 DNA: TGTGCCAGCAGCCGTACGACAAGGCAGCAAGAGACCCAGTACTTC

clone size: many
D gene: TRBD1
J gene: TRBJ1-4
V gene: TRBV7-9
CDR3 protein: CASSPRQGKEREKLFF
CDR3 DNA: TGTGCCAGCAGCCCTCGACAGGGGAAAGAACGGGAAAAACTGTTTTTT

clone size: few
D gene: -
J gene: TRBJ2-5
V gene: TRBV20-1
CDR3 protein: CSARAPGQETQYF
CDR3 DNA: TGCAGTGCTAGAGCGCCGGGGCAAGAGACCCAGTACTTC

clone size: -
D gene: -
J gene: TRBJ2-1
V gene: TRBV11-2
CDR3 protein: CASRKTSTHEQFF
CDR3 DNA: TGTGCCAGCAGAAAGACTAGTACCCATGAGCAGTTCTTC

clone size: few
D gene: -
J gene: TRBJ2-3
V gene: TRBV27
CDR3 protein: CASRHTRGGDTQYF
CDR3 DNA: TGTGCCAGCAGACATACTAGGGGGGGGGATACGCAGTATTTT

clone size: few
D gene: -
J gene: TRBJ2-3
V gene: TRBV4-2
CDR3 protein: CASSQGDWRTDTQYF
CDR3 DNA: TGTGCCAGCAGCCAAGGGGACTGGCGCACAGATACGCAGTATTTT

clone size: -
D gene: -
J gene: TRBJ2-3
V gene: TRBV28
CDR3 protein: CASKKGADTQYF
CDR3 DNA: TGTGCCAGCAAAAAGGGGGCAGATACGCAGTATTTT

clone size: -
D gene: -
J gene: TRBJ2-5
V gene: TRBV9
CDR3 protein: CASSVDDSLGTIKETQYF
CDR3 DNA: TGTGCCAGCAGCGTAGATGATTCTCTCGGGACAATAAAAGAGACCCAGTACTTC

clone size: -
D gene: TRBD1
J gene: TRBJ2-1
V gene: TRBV14
CDR3 protein: CASSRERQGVSSYNEQFF
CDR3 DNA: TGTGCCAGCAGCCGGGAACGACAGGGGGTGAGCTCCTACAATGAGCAGTTCTTC

clone size: -
D gene: TRBD1
J gene: TRBJ2-1
V gene: TRBV2
CDR3 protein: CASSELQGLDNEQFF
CDR3 DNA: TGTGCCAGCAGTGAACTACAGGGGCTGGACAATGAGCAGTTCTTC

clone size: many
D gene: -
J gene: TRBJ2-1
V gene: TRBV12-3/TRBV12-4
CDR3 protein: CASSLLAQYNEQFF
CDR3 DNA: TGTGCCAGCAGTTTACTAGCGCAATACAATGAGCAGTTCTTC

clone size: few
D gene: TRBD2
J gene: TRBJ2-3
V gene: TRBV6-1
CDR3 protein: CASSLSGGGRDTQYF
CDR3 DNA: TGTGCCAGCAGTCTTAGCGGGGGGGGTAGGGATACGCAGTATTTT